Listed below are T cell receptor beta chains from one sample, sequenced in a study of T cell responses to AZD1222 COVID-19 vaccine. Libraries were prepared by immunoSEQ multiplex PCR; TCRdb keeps only in-frame clonotypes and omits some of them. The sample comprises about 150,000 clones, 91% of which are singletons, and 1% to 1.5% rests with the top ten. Source: peripheral blood, taken 28 days after the second AZD1222 dose. These receptors all stem from an adult who received the AZD1222 COVID-19 vaccine. Both conserved end residues are part of each CDR3. Each record gives: V gene, J gene, D gene, CDR3 length, clone size, CDR3 DNA, CDR3 protein. A D gene is named only where the DNA matches it firmly. Clone size is given for some rows only: seen once, a few or many times, or a class if the clone is expanded.

V: TRBV6-1; J: TRBJ2-7; D: TRBD2; length: 15; size: .; DNA: TGTGCCAGCAGTGAAGAGGAAGCGGGAGGACAAGAGCAGTACTTC; CDR3: CASSEEEAGGQEQYF
V: TRBV5-6; J: TRBJ1-4; D: .; length: 13; size: .; DNA: TGTGCCAGCAGCTTGGGGTCCCATGAAAAACTGTTTTTT; CDR3: CASSLGSHEKLFF
V: TRBV4-1; J: TRBJ1-5; D: TRBD1; length: 16; size: .; DNA: TGCGCCAGCACCATAACAGGGGAAGGGAGCAATCAGCCCCAGCATTTT; CDR3: CASTITGEGSNQPQHF
V: TRBV4-1; J: TRBJ2-2; D: .; length: 13; size: .; DNA: TGCGCCAGCAGCCAAGGCGTTCCCGGGGAGCTGTTTTTT; CDR3: CASSQGVPGELFF
V: TRBV7-2; J: TRBJ1-4; D: .; length: 15; size: .; DNA: TGTGCCAGCAGCTTAGTGTGGGGGAGTCAGGAAAAACTGTTTTTT; CDR3: CASSLVWGSQEKLFF
V: TRBV29-1; J: TRBJ2-3; D: TRBD1; length: 14; size: .; DNA: TGCAGCGCCGGGCGACAGGGGAGCACAGATACGCAGTATTTT; CDR3: CSAGRQGSTDTQYF
V: TRBV28; J: TRBJ1-3; D: TRBD1; length: 16; size: .; DNA: TGTGCCAGCAGACCTGGAGGACAGGGGGAAGGAAACACCATATATTTT; CDR3: CASRPGGQGEGNTIYF
V: TRBV27; J: TRBJ2-1; D: TRBD2; length: 17; size: .; DNA: TGTGCCAGCAGTACAGCGGGGGGCCTAAGCTCCTACAATGAGCAGTTCTTC; CDR3: CASSTAGGLSSYNEQFF
V: TRBV29-1; J: TRBJ2-1; D: .; length: 11; size: .; DNA: TGCAGCGTTGCCGGAGGGCCTCGGCAGTTCTTC; CDR3: CSVAGGPRQFF
V: TRBV7-6; J: TRBJ2-3; D: .; length: 17; size: .; DNA: TGTGCCAGCAGCTTCGGGAGTAGGCAGGGGACGTCAGATACGCAGTATTTT; CDR3: CASSFGSRQGTSDTQYF
V: TRBV28; J: TRBJ2-7; D: TRBD1; length: 14; size: .; DNA: TGTGCCAGCACCGAACAGGGGGCGACCTACGAGCAGTACTTC; CDR3: CASTEQGATYEQYF
V: TRBV6-5; J: TRBJ2-1; D: TRBD1; length: 13; size: .; DNA: TGTGCCAGCAGTACCAAGACAGGGAATGAGCAGTTCTTC; CDR3: CASSTKTGNEQFF
V: TRBV7-8; J: TRBJ2-1; D: .; length: 13; size: .; DNA: TGTGCCAGCAGCCCCACAGACTCCGGTGAGCAGTTCTTC; CDR3: CASSPTDSGEQFF
V: TRBV3-1/TRBV3-2; J: TRBJ2-3; D: TRBD2; length: 15; size: .; DNA: TGTGCCAGCAGCCCACTAGCGCCAGACACAGATACGCAGTATTTT; CDR3: CASSPLAPDTDTQYF
V: TRBV3-1/TRBV3-2; J: TRBJ2-7; D: .; length: 16; size: .; DNA: TGTGCCAGCAGCCAAGTTTTAGGTCAGGCCTCCTACGAGCAGTACTTC; CDR3: CASSQVLGQASYEQYF
V: TRBV5-1; J: TRBJ2-3; D: TRBD2; length: 15; size: .; DNA: TGCGCCAGCAGCTTGGGGGGAGCGGGGGCAGATACGCAGTATTTT; CDR3: CASSLGGAGADTQYF
V: TRBV14; J: TRBJ2-5; D: .; length: 16; size: .; DNA: TGTGCCAGCAGCCATACGGACATCTACAACCAAGAGACCCAGTACTTC; CDR3: CASSHTDIYNQETQYF
V: TRBV6-2/TRBV6-3; J: TRBJ1-5; D: .; length: 15; size: .; DNA: TGTGCCAGCAGTTACATAGGACAGCCCAATCAGCCCCAGCATTTT; CDR3: CASSYIGQPNQPQHF
V: TRBV9; J: TRBJ1-5; D: .; length: 15; size: .; DNA: TGTGCCAGCAGCCCTAGCGGCCGTAGCAATCAGCCCCAGCATTTT; CDR3: CASSPSGRSNQPQHF
V: TRBV5-3; J: TRBJ2-7; D: .; length: 17; size: .; DNA: TGTGCCAGAAGCTCAAAATGGGGGTCCGCCATCCCCTACGAGCAGTACTTC; CDR3: CARSSKWGSAIPYEQYF
V: TRBV4-1; J: TRBJ2-7; D: .; length: 17; size: once; DNA: TGCGCCAGCAGCCTTGAGCCACCGGCCCAAACGCACTACGAGCAGTACTTC; CDR3: CASSLEPPAQTHYEQYF
V: TRBV15; J: TRBJ2-3; D: .; length: 17; size: .; DNA: TGTGCCACCAGCAGAGATCGAGTGGGCGGGAACACAGATACGCAGTATTTT; CDR3: CATSRDRVGGNTDTQYF
V: TRBV5-1; J: TRBJ1-2; D: TRBD1; length: 16; size: .; DNA: TGCGCCAGCAGCTTGGGCCCCCTCGACAGGGGTGGTGGCTACACCTTC; CDR3: CASSLGPLDRGGGYTF
V: TRBV29-1; J: TRBJ1-3; D: .; length: 16; size: .; DNA: TGCAGCGTTGCCGGCTGGGAGCCCAACTCTGGAAACACCATATATTTT; CDR3: CSVAGWEPNSGNTIYF
V: TRBV28; J: TRBJ1-1; D: .; length: 11; size: .; DNA: TGTGCCATACAGGGCTACGGTGAAGCTTTCTTT; CDR3: CAIQGYGEAFF
V: TRBV3-1/TRBV3-2; J: TRBJ1-6; D: TRBD1; length: 17; size: .; DNA: TGTGCCAGCAGCGCCCGGGACAGGAGCTCCTATAATTCACCCCTCCACTTT; CDR3: CASSARDRSSYNSPLHF
V: TRBV5-6; J: TRBJ1-1; D: .; length: 15; size: few; DNA: TGTGCCAGCAGCTTCTTGGGTCGTTTTGGGGCTGAAGCTTTCTTT; CDR3: CASSFLGRFGAEAFF
V: TRBV7-6; J: TRBJ2-1; D: .; length: 14; size: .; DNA: TGTGCCAGCAGCTTAGAAGTAGCGAGGGATGAGCAGTTCTTC; CDR3: CASSLEVARDEQFF
V: TRBV14; J: TRBJ1-4; D: .; length: 15; size: few; DNA: TGTGCCAGCAGCCAAAATCGACCCCCGGCGGAAAAACTGTTTTTT; CDR3: CASSQNRPPAEKLFF
V: TRBV7-9; J: TRBJ2-2; D: .; length: 13; size: .; DNA: TGTGCCAGCAGCTTAGGAGGGTCCGGGGAGCTGTTTTTT; CDR3: CASSLGGSGELFF
V: TRBV3-1/TRBV3-2; J: TRBJ2-6; D: .; length: 17; size: few; DNA: TGTGCCAGCAGCCATGGACATTATAGCTCTGGGGCCAACGTCCTGACTTTC; CDR3: CASSHGHYSSGANVLTF
V: TRBV7-9; J: TRBJ1-2; D: TRBD1; length: 13; size: .; DNA: TGTGCCAGCAGCTTGTCAGGGGGCAATGGCTACACCTTC; CDR3: CASSLSGGNGYTF
V: TRBV6-2/TRBV6-3; J: TRBJ1-2; D: .; length: 13; size: once; DNA: TGTGCCAGCAGTTATCCCAGCCTCTATGGCTACACCTTC; CDR3: CASSYPSLYGYTF
V: TRBV2; J: TRBJ2-5; D: TRBD2; length: 18; size: .; DNA: TGTGCCAGCACTGCCAGCAGCGGGGGAGATTCGTGGCGAGAGACCCAGTACTTC; CDR3: CASTASSGGDSWRETQYF
V: TRBV7-3; J: TRBJ2-2; D: .; length: 13; size: once; DNA: TGTGCCAGCAGCTCCCAGATAACCGGGGAGCTGTTTTTT; CDR3: CASSSQITGELFF